This record concerns one T cell receptor beta chain sequence. Its antigen is as yet unknown. This table comes from immunoSEQ multiplex PCR, and its TCRdb copy is limited to in-frame clones, with some not included. The table has approximately 160,000 clones, approximately 88% seen once. Germline V gene lookup returns CDR1 SGHDT and CDR2 YYEEEE. The CDR3 extends over 15 amino acids. Germline trimming cut 4 bases from V and 6 bases from J; bases unmatched to any gene: 9. This sample was included in a study of T cell responses to AZD1222 COVID-19 vaccine. General study points: Only a handful of AZD1222 recipients tested seropositive at baseline. Unmutated variant regions reportedly attract nearly half of all spike-specific TCRs. Receipt of two AZD1222 doses was followed by a rise in Spike-specific TCR breadth and depth. CD4 TCRs covered the whole spike, strongest at regions 160-218 and 743-854.

The material sequenced was peripheral blood, taken on day 0 of MenACWY control vaccination. This TCR was sampled from an adult in good health. The V and J genes are TRBV5-6 and TRBJ1-4; 7 nucleotides line up with TRBD1. The CDR3 region has the DNA TGTGCCAGCAGCCTCCGGGACAGTGGGTATGAAAAACTGTTTTTT. Amino acid sequence: CASSLRDSGYEKLFF.